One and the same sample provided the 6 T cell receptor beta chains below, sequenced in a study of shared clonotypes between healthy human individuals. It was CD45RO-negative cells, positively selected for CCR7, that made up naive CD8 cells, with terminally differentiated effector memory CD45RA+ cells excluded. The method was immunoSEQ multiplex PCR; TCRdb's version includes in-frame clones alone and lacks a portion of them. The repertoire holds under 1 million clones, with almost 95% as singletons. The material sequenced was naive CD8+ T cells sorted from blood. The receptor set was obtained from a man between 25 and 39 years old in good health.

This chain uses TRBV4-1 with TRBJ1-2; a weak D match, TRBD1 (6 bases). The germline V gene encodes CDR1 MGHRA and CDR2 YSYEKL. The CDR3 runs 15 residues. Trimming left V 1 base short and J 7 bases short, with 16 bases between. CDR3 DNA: TGCGCCAGCAGCCAAGTTGGACAGCGGACGCTTGGCTACACCTTC. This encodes CASSQVGQRTLGYTF.

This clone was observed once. The chain's CDR3 is CASSLGHGTSLIQYF. The CDR3, as DNA: TGTGCCAGCAGCTTGGGCCACGGGACTAGCTTAATACAGTATTTT. The chain links TRBV7-8 to TRBJ2-3; 9 nucleotides match TRBD2. The CDR3 length is 15 residues. Germline-derived CDR1 and CDR2 are SGHVS and FQNEAQ. The junction had 13 bases not matched to a gene; V was cut back by 3 bases and J by 12 bases. Using reference TRBV7-8 and TRBJ2-3 for the parts outside the CDR3, the full variable domain is GAGVSQSPRYKVAKRGQDVALRCDPISGHVSLFWYQQALGQGPEFLTYFQNEAQLDKSGLPSDRFFAERPEGSVSTLKIQRTQQEDSAVYLCASSLGHGTSLIQYFGPGTRLTVL.

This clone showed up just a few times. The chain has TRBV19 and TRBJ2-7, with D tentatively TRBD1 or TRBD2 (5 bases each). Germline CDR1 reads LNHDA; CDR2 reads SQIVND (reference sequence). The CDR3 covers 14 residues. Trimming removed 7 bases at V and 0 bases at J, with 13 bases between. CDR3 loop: CASTTTGTSYEQYF. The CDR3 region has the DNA TGTGCCAGTACCACGACCGGGACCTCCTACGAGCAGTACTTC.

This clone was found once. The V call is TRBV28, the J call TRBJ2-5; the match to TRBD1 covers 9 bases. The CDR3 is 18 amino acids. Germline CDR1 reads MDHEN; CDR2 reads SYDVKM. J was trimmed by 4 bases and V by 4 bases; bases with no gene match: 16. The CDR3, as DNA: TGTGCCAGCAGTTCGCAACAGGGGGCCCTTCGCTTCGGAGAGACCCAGTACTTC. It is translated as CASSSQQGALRFGETQYF.

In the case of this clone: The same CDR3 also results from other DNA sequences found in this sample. The CDR3 DNA follows: TGCGCCAGCAGCCTAGGAGCAGATCCTAATGAGCAGTTCTTC. Translating gives CASSLGADPNEQFF. The chain combines TRBV5-1 with TRBJ2-1; no clear D gene. Germline values: CDR1 SGHRS, CDR2 YFSETQ. The CDR3 runs to 14 residues. V shed 4 bases and J shed 7 bases, with 15 bases lying between them.

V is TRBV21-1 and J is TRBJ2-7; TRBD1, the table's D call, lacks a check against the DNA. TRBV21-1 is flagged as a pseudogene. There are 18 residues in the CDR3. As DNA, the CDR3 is TGTGCCAGCAGCAAAAAGGGGAGACAGGTTCGGATCTGCTACGAGCAGTACTTC. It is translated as CASSKKGRQVRICYEQYF.